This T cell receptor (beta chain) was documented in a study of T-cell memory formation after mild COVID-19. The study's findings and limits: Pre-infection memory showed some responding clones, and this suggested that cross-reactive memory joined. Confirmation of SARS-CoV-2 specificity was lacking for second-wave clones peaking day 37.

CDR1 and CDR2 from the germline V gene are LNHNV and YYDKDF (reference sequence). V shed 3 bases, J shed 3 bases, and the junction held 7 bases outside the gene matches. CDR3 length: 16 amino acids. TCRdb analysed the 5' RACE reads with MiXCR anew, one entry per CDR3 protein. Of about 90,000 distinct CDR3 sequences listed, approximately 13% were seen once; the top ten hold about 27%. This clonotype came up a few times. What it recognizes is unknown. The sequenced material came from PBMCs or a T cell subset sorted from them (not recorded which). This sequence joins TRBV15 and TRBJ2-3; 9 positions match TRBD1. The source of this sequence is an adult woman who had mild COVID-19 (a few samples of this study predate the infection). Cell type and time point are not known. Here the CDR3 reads CATSSSDRGTTDTQYF. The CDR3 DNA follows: TGTGCCACCAGCAGCTCGGACAGGGGTACGACAGATACGCAGTATTTT.